This T cell receptor (beta chain) came from a study of blood T cells in healthy people across ages. Whole-study findings and limits: The long-lived group displayed more naive CD4+ cells, plus higher diversity, than the aged donors did. Older individuals had lower TCR beta diversity per million T cells (the decline was roughly linear).

Germline values: CDR1 MNHNS, CDR2 SASEGT. The CDR3 spans 15 residues. Per sample, extraction of total RNA gave at least 5.5 micrograms in every case. Together with a sample-barcoded 5' primer, a J-beta primer mix was included in a second PCR lasting about 7 to 11 cycles. The yield of each sample was at least 2.5 million CDR3-containing paired-end reads. A single record per CDR3 protein comes from TCRdb applying MiXCR to the 5' RACE reads. Seen here are more than 550,000 distinct CDR3 sequences, about 24% observed once, and the top ten hold roughly a fifth. This clonotype occurred many times. Antigen: not known. Mismatch with germline at one junction end may stem from a read error.

The clonotype originates from a man in his sixties or seventies in good health. Sequenced sample: blood. V gene TRBV6-1 combines with J gene TRBJ1-3, with a possible D match to TRBD1 (5 bases). CDR3 in amino acids: CASCEGAISGNTIYF. CDR3 in DNA: TGTGCCAGCTGTGAAGGGGCCATCTCTGGAAACACCATATATTTT.